The 8 T cell receptor beta chains below all came from one sample that was sequenced in a study of shared clonotypes between healthy human individuals. Only CD45RO-negative cells positively selected for CCR7 counted as naive CD8 cells, so terminally differentiated effector memory CD45RA+ cells were excluded. The protocol was immunoSEQ multiplex PCR, while the TCRdb copy is restricted to in-frame clones and leaves out a portion. The sample lists 1.5 million to 2.5 million clones, about 95% occurring once. The sequencing sample was made of naive CD8+ T cells sorted from blood. The receptor set was obtained from a man younger than 30 in good health.

The chain is built from TRBV7-2 and TRBJ2-3, with 9 bases matching TRBD2. Unmatched junction bases numbered 11, after V lost 5 bases and J lost 5 bases. CDR1 and CDR2 from the germline V gene are SGHTA and FQGNSA. The length of the CDR3 is 16 residues. The CDR3, as DNA: TGTGCCAGCAGCCCGCTTGCGGGAGGGCCCAGAGATACGCAGTATTTT. Amino acid sequence: CASSPLAGGPRDTQYF. Full variable domain (remainder filled in from reference TRBV7-2 and TRBJ2-3): GAGVSQSPSNKVTEKGKDVELRCDPISGHTALYWYRQSLGQGLEFLIYFQGNSAPDKSGLPSDRFSAERTGGSVSTLTIQRTQQEDSAVYLCASSPLAGGPRDTQYFGPGTRLTVL.

This chain uses TRBV9 with TRBJ1-3; D possibly corresponds to TRBD1 (6 bases). The germline gives CDR1 SGDLS, CDR2 YYNGEE. Trimming took off 0 bases at V and 2 bases at J, with 9 bases between the two ends. The CDR3 runs 15 residues. CDR3 coding DNA: TGTGCCAGCAGCGTAGGGGGGGACACTGGAAACACCATATATTTT. Residues: CASSVGGDTGNTIYF.

The chain is built from TRBV5-6 and TRBJ1-1; possible D gene TRBD1, 6 bases. Trimming shortened V by 2 bases and J by 1 base, and 18 bases separated the two germline ends. From germline, CDR1 is SGHDT and CDR2 YYEEEE. The length of the CDR3 is 17 residues. The CDR3 DNA reads as TGTGCCAGCAGCTTTTACCACCTGACAGGAAAGAACACTGAAGCTTTCTTT. Translating gives CASSFYHLTGKNTEAFF.

The rearrangement joins TRBV7-2 to TRBJ2-7; perhaps D is TRBD1 or TRBD2 (5 bases each). The CDR3 totals 13 residues. The germline V and J ends were trimmed by 0 bases and 3 bases, with 6 bases remaining between them. CDR1 is SGHTA and CDR2 is FQGNSA in the germline V gene. The CDR3: CASSLAGVYEQYF. The CDR3 bases are TGTGCCAGCAGCTTAGCGGGGGTCTACGAGCAGTACTTC.

The chain couples TRBV6-5 to TRBJ2-3; D unclear. The CDR3 has 15 amino acids. Germline V lookup: CDR1 MNHEY, CDR2 SVGAGI. The germline V and J ends were trimmed by 2 bases and 1 base, with 10 bases remaining between them. As DNA, the CDR3 is TGTGCCAGCAGTTACAGGACCTTCGGCACAGATACGCAGTATTTT. Translation gives CASSYRTFGTDTQYF.

V and J are TRBV2 and TRBJ2-5; D is perhaps TRBD1 or TRBD2 (5 bases each). Germline CDR1 SNHLY, CDR2 FYNNEI. V was trimmed by 7 bases and J by 5 bases, leaving 8 bases between them. CDR3 size: 11 residues. The CDR3 nucleotides read TGTGCCAGCAAAGGGGAGGAGACCCAGTACTTC. It translates to CASKGEETQYF.

The chain carries TRBV7-9 and TRBJ2-7; D is unclear. V was clipped by 5 bases and J by 1 base, with 18 bases between them. This CDR3 spans 16 amino acids. CDR1 is SEHNR, CDR2 FQNEAQ, per germline (reference sequence). Here the CDR3 DNA reads TGTGCCAGCAGCCCTGGAAAGGGTTTTTCTTCCTACGAGCAGTACTTC. Its translation: CASSPGKGFSSYEQYF.

The J gene is TRBJ2-2, the V gene TRBV6-1; D unclear. Germline V gene lookup returns CDR1 MNHNS and CDR2 SASEGT. With 11 bases removed from V and 6 bases from J, the gap between germline ends came to 10 bases. CDR3 length equals 11 residues. CDR3 nucleotide sequence: TGTGCCGGCGCTCTGGCCGGGGAGCTGTTTTTT. Translation gives CAGALAGELFF.